Presented here are 27 T cell receptor beta chains from one specimen sequenced in a study of blood T cell repertoires in COVID-19. TCRdb keeps only in-frame clones here, not all; method: immunoSEQ multiplex PCR. The sample carries about 110,000 clones, about three quarters recorded once. What was sequenced was peripheral blood. The source is a woman between 35 and 50 years old with acute or convalescent COVID-19.

The chain is built from TRBV7-2 and TRBJ2-3; TRBD2 matches 13 bases. This CDR3 is 17 amino acids long. Germline CDR1 SGHTA, CDR2 FQGNSA. J was trimmed by 7 bases and V by 0 bases; bases with no gene match: 7. The CDR3 loop is CASSLAGGTSGVNTQYF. CDR3 DNA: TGTGCCAGCAGCTTAGCGGGGGGGACTAGCGGGGTTAATACGCAGTATTTT.

V and J are TRBV7-3 and TRBJ2-5; 7 positions match TRBD2. From germline, CDR1 is SGHTA and CDR2 FQGTGA. The CDR3 is 13 amino acids. V lost 3 bases and J lost 2; bases outside the gene matches: 0. As DNA, the CDR3 is TGTGCCAGCAGCTTGGGGGGGCAAGAGACCCAGTACTTC. Amino acids: CASSLGGQETQYF. Drawing the rest from reference TRBV7-3 and TRBJ2-5, the complete variable domain is GAGVSQTPSNKVTEKGKYVELRCDPISGHTALYWYRQSLGQGPEFLIYFQGTGAADDSGLPNDRFFAVRPEGSVSTLKIQRTERGDSAVYLCASSLGGQETQYFGPGTRLLVL.

This chain uses TRBV6-1 with TRBJ1-5, with D uncertain. CDR3 length equals 13 residues. Trimming shortened V by 2 bases and J by 5 bases, and 7 bases separated the two germline ends. Germline CDR1 and CDR2: MNHNS and SASEGT. CDR3 in DNA: TGTGCCAGCAGTGAAAGCCCCCATCAGCCCCAGCATTTT. It yields the protein CASSESPHQPQHF.

Worth noting for this clone: Other DNA variants within this sample encode the same CDR3. The chain uses TRBV7-3 and TRBJ2-1; TRBD1 aligns across 7 bases. Germline V gene data show CDR1 as SGHTA and CDR2 as FQGTGA. The CDR3 is 15 amino acids. The J segment lost 3 bases and the V segment lost 1 base, leaving 3 bases of the junction unmatched. The CDR3 spells CASSLMAGGYNEQFF. The DNA for the CDR3 is TGTGCCAGCAGCTTAATGGCAGGGGGCTACAATGAGCAGTTCTTC.

The rearrangement uses TRBV7-9 and TRBJ2-5; 8 bases fit TRBD1. The CDR3 consists of 13 residues. Trimming took 4 bases from V and 5 from J; bases not matched to a gene: 3. CDR1 is SEHNR, CDR2 FQNEAQ, per germline (reference sequence). The CDR3 here is CASSSGQGETQYF. DNA for the CDR3: TGTGCCAGCAGCTCTGGACAGGGCGAGACCCAGTACTTC. The full variable domain, in which reference TRBV7-9 and TRBJ2-5 provide the parts outside the CDR3, is DTGVSQNPRHKITKRGQNVTFRCDPISEHNRLYWYRQTLGQGPEFLTYFQNEAQLEKSRLLSDRFSAERPKGSFSTLEIQRTEQGDSAMYLCASSSGQGETQYFGPGTRLLVL.

V gene TRBV10-1 combines with J gene TRBJ2-7, with D maybe TRBD1 (6 bases). This CDR3 is built from 14 residues. Trimming pared 6 bases from V and 7 bases from J, leaving 19 bases between. Looked up from germline, CDR1 is WNHNN and CDR2 is SYGVQD (reference sequence). The CDR3 DNA reads as TGCGCCAGCAGGGGGACAAGGGGTTGGTGGGAGCAGTACTTC. Its protein is CASRGTRGWWEQYF.

This chain joins TRBV7-9 and TRBJ1-2; tentatively, D is TRBD1 (5 bases). The CDR3 totals 15 residues. Deletions cut 5 bases from V and 2 bases from J, with 15 bases between. Germline lookup yields CDR1 SEHNR and CDR2 FQNEAQ (reference sequence). This chain's CDR3 is CASSPSDSRNYGYTF. The DNA for the CDR3 is TGTGCCAGCAGCCCTAGCGACAGCCGAAACTATGGCTACACCTTC.

The chain is built from TRBV7-3 and TRBJ2-3, with 7 bases fitting TRBD2. The CDR3 runs to 12 residues. Germline V CDR1 and CDR2: SGHTA, FQGTGA. Trimming took 3 bases from V and 10 from J; bases not matched to a gene: 4. DNA of the CDR3: TGTGCCAGCAGCTTGTCGGGGGGAGCGCAGTATTTT. Residues: CASSLSGGAQYF.

This clone was observed a few times. The chain joins TRBV2 to TRBJ2-7; D gene unclear. Germline CDR1 and CDR2: SNHLY and FYNNEI. The CDR3 length is 11 residues. Deletions cut 6 bases from V and 6 bases from J, with 9 bases between. CDR3 nucleotide sequence: TGTGCCAGCAGGGCCGCAGTCGAGCAGTACTTC. It encodes CASRAAVEQYF.

This clone was found a few times. The rearrangement uses TRBV9 and TRBJ1-1, with D possibly matching TRBD1 (5 bases). Trimming removed 0 bases at V and 9 bases at J, with 18 bases between. The CDR3 is made up of 15 amino acids. CDR1 and CDR2 from the germline V gene are SGDLS and YYNGEE. The CDR3 DNA sequence: TGTGCCAGCAGCGTAGAAGGTGCGGTAGACAGTAAAGCTTTCTTT. Its translation is CASSVEGAVDSKAFF.

This rearrangement joins TRBV5-1 to TRBJ2-3; TRBD1 matches at 9 bases. CDR1 SGHRS and CDR2 YFSETQ come from the germline V gene. Losses at the gene ends were 4 bases for V and 6 bases for J; bases not matched to a gene: 9. The CDR3 runs to 15 residues. The CDR3 spells CASSLSGTGTDTQYF. The CDR3 DNA is TGCGCCAGCAGCCTATCCGGGACAGGGACGGATACGCAGTATTTT.

This chain uses TRBV14 with TRBJ2-7; 9 nucleotides line up with TRBD2. Trimming took 4 bases from V and 8 from J; bases not matched to a gene: 9. This CDR3 has 14 residues. Looked up from germline, CDR1 is SGHDN and CDR2 is FVKESK. The CDR3 sequence: CASSRSSGGPKQYF. For the CDR3, the DNA is TGTGCCAGCAGCCGGTCCAGCGGGGGGCCCAAGCAGTACTTC.

This clone occurred once. The chain combines TRBV28 with TRBJ1-5; D is unclear. Trimming removed 0 bases from V and 1 base from J, with 10 bases in between. Germline V gene data show CDR1 as MDHEN and CDR2 as SYDVKM. This CDR3 is 16 amino acids long. This CDR3 reads CASSLWEQTSNQPQHF. The CDR3 nucleotides are TGTGCCAGCAGTTTATGGGAACAGACAAGCAATCAGCCCCAGCATTTT.

The chain combines TRBV6-5 with TRBJ1-2; TRBD1 matches at 8 bases. CDR1 is MNHEY and CDR2 is SVGAGI in the germline V gene. The V gene end was trimmed by 7 bases and the J gene end by 12 bases; junction bases not matched to a gene: 10. The CDR3 runs to 12 residues. CDR3 in amino acids: CASTSQGQGHTF. In nucleotides, the CDR3 is TGTGCCAGCACTTCACAAGGACAGGGTCACACCTTC.

CDR3 nucleotide sequence: TGTGCCAGCAGTAATACAGGTATGAACACTGAAGCTTTCTTT. Amino acids: CASSNTGMNTEAFF. The chain links TRBV6-2 or TRBV6-3 to TRBJ1-1, with D possibly matching TRBD1 (5 bases). Germline values: CDR1 MNHEY, CDR2 SVGEGT. V lost 5 bases and J 0 bases, leaving 10 bases between the germline ends. CDR3 size: 14 residues.

A note on this clone: One end of the junction fails to match germline, which may point to a read error. J is TRBJ2-7 and V is TRBV19, with TRBD2 as a possible D gene (5 bases). This CDR3 region has 13 residues. CDR1 is LNHDA, CDR2 SQIVND, per germline (reference sequence). The CDR3 protein is CASSQNLREPEDF. The CDR3 DNA sequence: TGTGCCAGTAGTCAAAACCTCCGGGAACCTGAGGACTTC.

The rearrangement joins TRBV18 to TRBJ2-1; D ambiguous. This CDR3 is built from 13 residues. The germline gives CDR1 KGHSH, CDR2 LQKENI. With 3 bases removed from V and 5 bases from J, the gap between germline ends came to 8 bases. Written as DNA, the CDR3 is TGTGCCAGCTCACCCGACAATAACAATGAGCAGTTCTTC. The encoded protein is CASSPDNNNEQFF.

This chain uses TRBV30 with TRBJ1-5; 8 nucleotides align to TRBD1. The CDR3 loop spans 15 amino acids. In germline, CDR1 is GTSNPN, CDR2 SVGIG (reference sequence). CDR3 residues: CAGGQGVISNQPQHF. The CDR3 DNA sequence: TGTGCGGGAGGACAGGGAGTGATAAGCAATCAGCCCCAGCATTTT.

The rearrangement links TRBV7-2 to TRBJ2-5, with 10 bases fitting TRBD2. V shed 2 bases, J shed 5 bases, and the junction held 5 bases outside the gene matches. In germline, CDR1 is SGHTA, CDR2 FQGNSA. The CDR3 loop spans 15 amino acids. The CDR3 region has the DNA TGTGCCAGCAGCTTATTAGCGGGGGGTTGGGAGACCCAGTACTTC. Protein product: CASSLLAGGWETQYF.

The V gene is TRBV18, the J gene TRBJ2-2; 7 bases are shared with TRBD1. The CDR3 totals 16 residues. Germline V gene sequence: CDR1 KGHSH, CDR2 LQKENI. The J segment lost 5 bases and the V segment lost 0 bases, leaving 6 bases of the junction unmatched. Here the CDR3 reads CASSPPGRGPTGELFF. The CDR3 DNA reads TGTGCCAGCTCACCACCGGGAAGGGGGCCTACCGGGGAGCTGTTTTTT.

The gene calls are TRBV6-5 and TRBJ2-1, with D perhaps TRBD1 (6 bases). This CDR3 has 14 amino acids. Germline V CDR1 and CDR2: MNHEY, SVGAGI. Trimming pared 2 bases from V and 4 bases from J, leaving 9 bases between. The DNA of the CDR3 is TGTGCCAGCAGTTACCAGGGACAATACAATGAGCAGTTCTTC. Amino acid sequence: CASSYQGQYNEQFF.

The CDR3 DNA reads as TGTGCCAGCAGCCGCACCGGAGGGTATGAGTACTTC. This gives the protein CASSRTGGYEYF. The chain carries TRBV6-5 and TRBJ2-7, with a tentative D call TRBD2 (6 bases). The V end lost 6 bases, the J end lost 11 bases, and 17 bases lay between the germline ends. CDR1 is MNHEY and CDR2 is SVGAGI in the germline V gene. This CDR3 comprises 12 residues.

J is TRBJ2-3 and V is TRBV10-2, with TRBD2 matching over 7 bases. The junction had 14 bases not matched to a gene; V was cut back by 8 bases and J by 0 bases. The CDR3 runs 17 residues. The germline gives CDR1 WSHSY, CDR2 SAAADI. CDR3 protein: CASSRGAGRSSTDTQYF. The CDR3, as DNA: TGCGCCAGCTCCCGTGGGGCCGGGAGGTCCAGCACAGATACGCAGTATTTT.

V and J are TRBV19 and TRBJ2-1; 8 positions match TRBD2. V was pared by 6 bases and J by 9 bases, with 10 bases of the junction left unmatched. The CDR3 totals 14 residues. Per the germline V gene, CDR1 is LNHDA and CDR2 is SQIVND (reference sequence). The DNA for the CDR3 is TGTGCCAGTAGGGGAGCGGGGGCCATGGGTGAGCAGTTCTTC. Protein: CASRGAGAMGEQFF.

This chain joins TRBV4-3 and TRBJ2-5; unclear D gene. There are 14 residues in the CDR3. V dropped 4 bases and J dropped 5 bases, with 14 bases sitting between them. From germline, CDR1 is LGHNA and CDR2 YSLEER. CDR3 sequence: CASSPEVADETQYF. In DNA form, the CDR3 reads TGCGCCAGCAGCCCCGAGGTAGCAGATGAGACCCAGTACTTC.

V is TRBV30 and J is TRBJ2-1, with unresolved D. V lost 5 bases to trimming and J lost 10 bases, with 12 bases between them. Germline V gene lookup returns CDR1 GTSNPN and CDR2 SVGIG (reference sequence). This CDR3 has 11 residues. The CDR3 region is CAWSTQREQFF. The DNA of the CDR3 is TGTGCCTGGTCGACTCAGCGAGAGCAGTTCTTC.

This clone was recorded once. The chain carries TRBV12-3 or TRBV12-4 and TRBJ2-5, with D perhaps TRBD1 (5 bases). The CDR3 sequence is 12 residues long. The V gene lost 3 bases and the J gene lost 5 bases, with 7 bases spanning the gap. The CDR3 DNA sequence: TGTGCCAGCAGTTTCAGGGTGGAGACCCAGTACTTC. Translation gives CASSFRVETQYF.